The following is a T cell receptor beta chain sequence with its context. Its antigen remains unidentified. The data were taken from a study of Ad26.COV2.S vaccination and SARS-CoV-2 variants. Across the study: Ad26.COV2.S shots went into the muscle once or twice, 56 days apart. Study findings and constraints: Those who received vaccine or placebo ended up with similar non-spike TCR breadth. Reportedly, spike-specific CD8+ and CD4+ T cell responses achieved substantial breadth once vaccination had taken place.

CDR3 length equals 16 residues. The trim removed 0 bases at V and 4 bases at J, leaving 5 bases unmatched. CDR1 LGHNA and CDR2 YSLEER come from the germline V gene. Treatment noted: about 20 received Ad26.COV2.S at low or high dose, single or two shots; about 5 received placebo; per-sample allocation not given. Collection of samples fell on day 63 after the first vaccine or placebo injection. The assay was immunoSEQ multiplex PCR, and TCRdb's table has in-frame clones only and misses some. Of roughly 300,000 clones listed, around 88% were seen once; the top ten hold about 10%. This clonotype was sampled from a person aged 18 to 59 who received the Ad26.COV2.S COVID-19 vaccine or a placebo. The rearrangement joins TRBV4-3 to TRBJ2-5, with 10 positions matching TRBD2. The specimen was peripheral blood, collected in a trial of Ad26.COV2.S vaccine versus placebo. The CDR3 nucleotides are TGCGCCAGCAGCCAAGATCAGGGGACTAGCGCAGAGACCCAGTACTTC. Amino acids: CASSQDQGTSAETQYF.